Below are 30 T cell receptor beta chains sequenced from a single sample in a study of blood T cell repertoires in COVID-19. This table comes from immunoSEQ multiplex PCR, and its TCRdb copy is limited to in-frame clones, with some not included. Of some 54,000 clones in the sample, about nine tenths were seen once. The sample comprised peripheral blood. The receptors stem from a man between 60 and 75 years old with acute or convalescent COVID-19.

The chain carries TRBV28 and TRBJ1-2, with no clear D. CDR3 size: 13 residues. Germline-derived CDR1 and CDR2 are MDHEN and SYDVKM. V was pared by 2 bases and J by 2 bases, with 6 bases between. The CDR3 is CASSLHNNYGYTF. In DNA form, the CDR3 reads TGTGCCAGCAGTTTACACAACAACTATGGCTACACCTTC.

This chain connects TRBV3-1 (or the pseudogene TRBV3-2) to TRBJ1-6; 9 nucleotides match TRBD1. There are 15 residues in the CDR3. The germline V gene has CDR1 LGHDT and CDR2 YNNKEL (reference sequence). Unmatched junction bases numbered 8, after V lost 4 bases and J lost 10 bases. CDR3 sequence (DNA): TGTGCCAGCAGCCCTGGGACAGGGCTCGGCTCACCCCTCCACTTT. As protein: CASSPGTGLGSPLHF.

The V call is TRBV6-5, the J call TRBJ2-2; D not resolved. With 2 bases removed from V and 2 bases from J, the gap between germline ends came to 3 bases. Germline-derived CDR1 and CDR2 are MNHEY and SVGAGI. There are 13 residues in the CDR3. CDR3 nucleotides: TGTGCCAGCAGTTACCCAAACACCGGGGAGCTGTTTTTT. Translating gives CASSYPNTGELFF.

V and J are TRBV3-1 (or the pseudogene TRBV3-2) and TRBJ2-7, with 9 bases aligning to TRBD1. Germline V gene data show CDR1 as LGHDT and CDR2 as YNNKEL (reference sequence). V was clipped by 6 bases and J by 1 base; unmatched bases: 4. This CDR3 spans 14 amino acids. CDR3: CASSRQGGSYEQYF. The DNA of the CDR3 is TGTGCCAGCAGTCGACAGGGGGGGTCCTACGAGCAGTACTTC.

V gene TRBV7-9 combines with J gene TRBJ1-5; TRBD1 matches at 10 bases. Germline V gene lookup returns CDR1 SEHNR and CDR2 FQNEAQ (reference sequence). V trimming: 4 bases; J trimming: 3 bases; junction bases outside the gene matches: 12. The CDR3 extends over 18 amino acids. The CDR3 DNA is TGTGCCAGCAGCTCCTCGGGACAGGGGTTAATTGACAATCAGCCCCAGCATTTT. Residues: CASSSSGQGLIDNQPQHF.

The chain joins TRBV9 to TRBJ2-2; tentatively, D is TRBD2 (5 bases). Germline CDR1 reads SGDLS; CDR2 reads YYNGEE. The CDR3 is 16 residues long. The V end was cut by 0 bases, the J end by 2 bases, with 11 bases between. CDR3 nucleotide sequence: TGTGCCAGCAGCGTAGTAAGCGGAGGAAACACCGGGGAGCTGTTTTTT. Encoded protein: CASSVVSGGNTGELFF.

CDR3 nucleotides: TGTGCCAGCAGCTTAGGTATAGATCGCCACTCTGGAAACACCATATATTTT. This encodes CASSLGIDRHSGNTIYF. The gene calls are TRBV7-2 and TRBJ1-3; no definite D call. From germline, CDR1 is SGHTA and CDR2 FQGNSA. V was clipped by 1 base and J by 0 bases, with 13 bases between them. CDR3 length: 17 residues.

The V gene is TRBV5-6, the J gene TRBJ2-1; 11 nucleotides agree with TRBD2. V shed 4 bases, J shed 9 bases, and the junction held 15 bases outside the gene matches. This CDR3 has 17 residues. Germline V gene lookup returns CDR1 SGHDT and CDR2 YYEEEE. The CDR3 protein is CASSPQTSGTVLGEQFF. In DNA, the CDR3 is TGTGCCAGCAGCCCCCAGACTAGCGGGACGGTATTAGGTGAGCAGTTCTTC.

A single count supports this clone. As DNA, the CDR3 is TGCAGCGTTGAACTGTCGGAAAAACTGTTTTTT. This codes for CSVELSEKLFF. The chain employs TRBV29-1 and TRBJ1-4; no clear D gene. Deletions cut 2 bases from V and 8 bases from J, with 6 bases between. Per the germline V gene, CDR1 is SQVTM and CDR2 is ANQGSEA. CDR3 length equals 11 residues.

The V call is TRBV28, the J call TRBJ2-7; TRBD2 matches at 7 bases. This CDR3 is built from 17 residues. The V gene's germline CDR1 is MDHEN and CDR2 SYDVKM. V was clipped by 6 bases and J by 1 base; unmatched bases: 15. The CDR3: CASSLRVSAGASYEQYF. The CDR3 coding sequence is TGTGCCAGCAGCCTCCGTGTGTCGGCGGGAGCGTCCTACGAGCAGTACTTC.

The rearrangement uses TRBV5-4 and TRBJ1-1; D possibly corresponds to TRBD1 (5 bases). Per germline, CDR1 SGHNT and CDR2 YYREEE (reference sequence). This CDR3 is built from 13 residues. V lost 6 bases and J lost 1, with 10 bases in between. The CDR3: CASTRGGNTEAFF. CDR3 nucleotides: TGTGCCAGCACCCGGGGGGGGAACACTGAAGCTTTCTTT.

The rearrangement links TRBV6-1 to TRBJ1-3; 7 bases match TRBD1. After removal of 2 bases from V and 4 bases from J, the junction contained 14 bases not matched to a gene. From germline, CDR1 is MNHNS and CDR2 SASEGT. The CDR3 length is 18 residues. For the CDR3, the DNA is TGTGCCAGCAGTGAATATTTAGAACAGGGGACGCCCGGAAACACCATATATTTT. Translated: CASSEYLEQGTPGNTIYF.

The chain has TRBV28 and TRBJ2-7; a possible D gene is TRBD1 (6 bases). With 5 bases removed from V and 0 bases from J, the gap between germline ends came to 8 bases. The CDR3 has 13 amino acids. Germline CDR1 is MDHEN and CDR2 is SYDVKM. This CDR3 reads CASSTGSSYEQYF. The DNA of the CDR3 is TGTGCCAGCAGTACAGGGTCCTCCTACGAGCAGTACTTC.

The V and J genes are TRBV24-1 and TRBJ2-5; TRBD1 matches at 9 bases. J lost 5 bases, V lost 4 bases, and 13 bases had no gene match. The CDR3 length is 17 residues. The germline V gene encodes CDR1 KGHDR and CDR2 SFDVKD. The CDR3 loop is CATSDGGTGIEVETQYF. DNA of the CDR3: TGTGCCACCAGTGACGGAGGGACAGGGATTGAAGTGGAGACCCAGTACTTC.

The chain links TRBV28 to TRBJ2-5; D may be TRBD1 (5 bases). In germline, CDR1 is MDHEN, CDR2 SYDVKM. The CDR3 length is 11 residues. Trimming shortened V by 3 bases and J by 13 bases, and 12 bases separated the two germline ends. The CDR3 loop reads CASSFQGPPYF. The CDR3 DNA reads as TGTGCCAGCAGTTTCCAGGGTCCCCCGTACTTC. Full variable domain (missing parts from reference TRBV28 and TRBJ2-5): DVKVTQSSRYLVKRTGEKVFLECVQDMDHENMFWYRQDPGLGLRLIYFSYDVKMKEKGDIPEGYSVSREKKERFSLILESASTNQTSMYLCASSFQGPPYFGPGTRLLVL.

This chain uses TRBV11-2 with TRBJ2-1, with TRBD2 identical over 13 bases. The V gene end was trimmed by 5 bases and the J gene end by 8 bases; junction bases not matched to a gene: 12. This CDR3 region has 17 residues. Germline CDR1 and CDR2: SGHAT and FQNNGV. The CDR3 DNA reads as TGTGCCAGCAGCCCCCGACTAGCGGGAGGCTCACACCATGAGCAGTTCTTC. Translating it yields CASSPRLAGGSHHEQFF.

The chain links TRBV7-3 to TRBJ1-6; TRBD1 is a possible D gene (5 bases). Germline assignment: CDR1 SGHTA and CDR2 FQGTGA. The ends were cut back, 5 bases at V and 5 bases at J, with 10 bases in the middle. This CDR3 comprises 14 residues. Here the CDR3 reads CASSPGLDNSPLHF. The CDR3 DNA follows: TGTGCCAGCAGCCCGGGACTGGATAATTCACCCCTCCACTTT. Full variable domain (remainder filled in from reference TRBV7-3 and TRBJ1-6): GAGVSQTPSNKVTEKGKYVELRCDPISGHTALYWYRQSLGQGPEFLIYFQGTGAADDSGLPNDRFFAVRPEGSVSTLKIQRTERGDSAVYLCASSPGLDNSPLHFGNGTRLTVT.

This chain links TRBV9 with TRBJ1-1, with D possibly TRBD1 on 6 matching bases. This CDR3 region has 15 residues. CDR1 is SGDLS and CDR2 is YYNGEE in the germline V gene. V lost 1 base and J 0 bases, leaving 10 bases between the germline ends. Here the CDR3 reads CASSVLDSMNTEAFF. Here the CDR3 DNA reads TGTGCCAGCAGCGTACTGGACAGCATGAACACTGAAGCTTTCTTT.

This clone appeared once. V gene TRBV9 combines with J gene TRBJ2-1; D may be TRBD2 (5 bases). Germline lookup yields CDR1 SGDLS and CDR2 YYNGEE. The CDR3 consists of 17 residues. V lost 0 bases to trimming and J lost 5 bases, with 18 bases between them. The CDR3 coding sequence is TGTGCCAGCAGCGTAGGGGGAGCCGTCCTAGGGCACAATGAGCAGTTCTTC. Amino acids: CASSVGGAVLGHNEQFF. The whole variable domain, remainder taken from reference TRBV9 and TRBJ2-1, is DSGVTQTPKHLITATGQRVTLRCSPRSGDLSVYWYQQSLDQGLQFLIQYYNGEERAKGNILERFSAQQFPDLHSELNLSSLELGDSALYFCASSVGGAVLGHNEQFFGPGTRLTVL.

The J gene is TRBJ1-1, the V gene TRBV5-4; TRBD1 agrees at 8 bases. The CDR3 extends over 14 amino acids. Germline loops: CDR1 SGHNT, CDR2 YYREEE (reference sequence). Trimming took 4 bases from V and 1 from J; bases not matched to a gene: 3. CDR3 protein: CASSIGQGNTEAFF. The CDR3 DNA reads as TGTGCCAGCAGCATTGGACAGGGGAACACTGAAGCTTTCTTT. Variable domain in full (rest from reference TRBV5-4 and TRBJ1-1): ETGVTQSPTHLIKTRGQQVTLRCSSQSGHNTVSWYQQALGQGPQFIFQYYREEENGRGNFPPRFSGLQFPNYSSELNVNALELDDSALYLCASSIGQGNTEAFFGQGTRLTVV.

The chain employs TRBV6-1 and TRBJ2-7, with D possibly being TRBD1 (6 bases). The CDR3 has 13 amino acids. Germline CDR1 and CDR2: MNHNS and SASEGT. Trimming shortened V by 3 bases and J by 7 bases, and 13 bases separated the two germline ends. The CDR3 DNA follows: TGTGCCAGCAGTGAGTTGGGGGCTCGAGAGCAGTACTTC. Its protein product is CASSELGAREQYF.

Concerning this clone itself: A read error may produce the germline difference seen at one junction end. The chain employs TRBV2 and TRBJ1-4; D may be TRBD1 (5 bases). Germline CDR1 reads SNHLY; CDR2 reads FYNNEI. This CDR3 has 15 residues. The DNA of the CDR3 is TGTGCCAGCCGTGAGGGGAACTCGGGGTATGAAAAACTGTTTTTT. This gives the protein CASREGNSGYEKLFF.

The chain carries TRBV28 and TRBJ1-4; D call uncertain. CDR3 length: 13 amino acids. Trimming left V 8 bases short and J 10 bases short, with 17 bases between. Germline CDR1 and CDR2: MDHEN and SYDVKM. The CDR3 region has the DNA TGTGCCAGCGGACTGAGTGGTCGTGGAAAACTGTTTTTT. Its translation: CASGLSGRGKLFF.

CDR3 loop: CACRRDRRYNEQFF. DNA for the CDR3: TGTGCCTGCAGGCGGGACAGGAGGTACAATGAGCAGTTCTTC. The chain joins TRBV30 to TRBJ2-1; 8 bases line up with TRBD1. Germline loops: CDR1 GTSNPN, CDR2 SVGIG (reference sequence). The CDR3 extends over 14 amino acids. Trimming took 6 bases from V and 4 from J; bases not matched to a gene: 8.

The rearrangement joins TRBV9 to TRBJ1-2; 7 nucleotides match TRBD1. Trimming cost V 4 bases and J 4 bases; bases outside gene matches: 7. The CDR3 has 14 residues. Per germline, CDR1 SGDLS and CDR2 YYNGEE. In DNA form, the CDR3 reads TGTGCCAGCAGCCAACAGGGGATTTCCTATGGCTACACCTTC. It codes for CASSQQGISYGYTF.

The genes are TRBV7-6 and TRBJ1-5; no reliable D call. V was pared by 1 base and J by 2 bases, with 9 bases between. In germline, CDR1 is SGHVS, CDR2 FNYEAQ. The CDR3 covers 15 residues. This chain's CDR3 is CASSLEAGRNQPQHF. CDR3 in DNA: TGTGCCAGCAGCTTAGAGGCAGGTCGCAATCAGCCCCAGCATTTT.

The rearrangement uses TRBV14 and TRBJ2-1, with 7 bases that match TRBD1. Germline V gene lookup returns CDR1 SGHDN and CDR2 FVKESK. The CDR3 runs to 16 residues. Germline trimming cut 4 bases from V and 2 bases from J; bases unmatched to any gene: 8. The CDR3 sequence: CASSLTTGSPYNEQFF. The CDR3 bases are TGTGCCAGCAGCCTCACGACAGGGTCCCCCTACAATGAGCAGTTCTTC.

The V call is TRBV29-1, the J call TRBJ1-5; 10 bases match TRBD1. V lost 6 bases, J lost 5 bases, and 7 bases stayed unmatched. This CDR3 has 14 residues. Germline V CDR1 and CDR2: SQVTM, ANQGSEA. The CDR3 nucleotides read TGCAGCGTCTCCCCCGGGACAGGGGATCAGCCCCAGCATTTT. As protein: CSVSPGTGDQPQHF.

The V gene is TRBV30, the J gene TRBJ1-1; a possible D gene is TRBD1 (5 bases). Deletions cut 2 bases from V and 3 bases from J, with 10 bases between. The CDR3 consists of 13 residues. Germline V gene lookup returns CDR1 GTSNPN and CDR2 SVGIG (reference sequence). The CDR3 spells CAWSRGTDTEAFF. CDR3 coding DNA: TGTGCCTGGAGTCGGGGGACGGACACTGAAGCTTTCTTT.

The V call is TRBV28, the J call TRBJ2-1, with 9 bases that match TRBD1. Germline CDR1 reads MDHEN; CDR2 reads SYDVKM. J lost 6 bases, V lost 6 bases, and 9 bases had no gene match. The CDR3 is 15 amino acids. The CDR3 DNA reads as TGTGCCAGCAGCGTACAGGGGGCGTTGGCCAATGAGCAGTTCTTC. Amino acids: CASSVQGALANEQFF.